This T cell receptor (beta chain) was identified in a study of blood T cell repertoires in COVID-19. Study in general: The analysed material was cDNA or gDNA that came from T cells, B-cell-depleted T cells, or PBMCs.

In terms of age and location, participants ranged from roughly 18 to 100 years and lived in roughly 22 US areas. What the recovered Cohort 3 donors had was two negative PCRs, clearance, or symptom resolution. The CDR3 totals 13 residues. Germline V gene lookup returns CDR1 LNHDA and CDR2 SQIVND (reference sequence). The germline V and J ends were trimmed by 6 bases and 8 bases, with 14 bases remaining between them. Assay: immunoSEQ multiplex PCR; the TCRdb copy retains only in-frame clones and omits some. The sample has roughly 450,000 clones; about nine tenths are singletons. The sequenced material came from PBMCs or T cells enriched from blood (not recorded which). This receptor was identified in a man aged 18 to 35 who had recovered from COVID-19. This sequence joins TRBV19 and TRBJ2-4; maybe TRBD1 (6 bases). Here the CDR3 reads CASSHRDMDIQYF. CDR3 nucleotide sequence: TGTGCCAGTAGCCATCGGGACATGGACATTCAGTACTTC.